The 18 T cell receptor beta chains below all came from one sample that was sequenced in a study of neurological immune-mediated disorders. Time point given: longitudinal time-point 3. TCRdb independently ran MiXCR on the 5' RACE reads; one entry per CDR3 protein. The sample lists roughly 50,000 distinct CDR3 sequences; roughly 12% were seen once. The specimen was PBMCs. Receptors originate from a male donor with HTLV-1-associated myelopathy (HAM/TSP).

This clonotype occurred many times. This sequence joins TRBV29-1 and TRBJ2-1; TRBD2 aligns across 7 bases. V trimming: 0 bases; J trimming: 0 bases; junction bases outside the gene matches: 5. Germline values: CDR1 SQVTM, CDR2 ANQGSEA. The length of the CDR3 is 16 residues. The CDR3 loop reads CSVEDPGRGSYNEQFF. The CDR3 bases are TGCAGCGTTGAAGATCCAGGGAGGGGCTCCTACAATGAGCAGTTCTTC.

The sample holds many counts of this clonotype. This sequence joins TRBV7-2 and TRBJ1-1; possibly TRBD1 for D (6 bases). The CDR3 covers 16 residues. V was shortened by 6 bases and J by 0 bases, with 17 bases between the two germline ends. Germline V gives CDR1 SGHTA, CDR2 FQGNSA. DNA of the CDR3: TGTGCCAGCAGTTCGATCCCCACAGGGCTGAACACTGAAGCTTTCTTT. It specifies CASSSIPTGLNTEAFF.

This chain joins TRBV10-3 and TRBJ1-2; 7 bases line up with TRBD1. This CDR3 region has 15 residues. From germline, CDR1 is ENHRY and CDR2 SYGVKD. V was pared by 5 bases and J by 1 base, with 7 bases of the junction left unmatched. This CDR3 reads CAISSTGDNNYGYTF. The CDR3 bases are TGTGCCATCAGTAGTACAGGGGACAATAACTATGGCTACACCTTC.

This clonotype was recorded many times. This chain joins TRBV12-3 or TRBV12-4 and TRBJ2-1; 8 nucleotides align to TRBD1. This CDR3 contains 16 residues. V trimming: 2 bases; J trimming: 5 bases; junction bases outside the gene matches: 8. The CDR3 region is CASSLRSGQVNNEQFF. The CDR3 DNA is TGTGCCAGCAGTTTAAGGTCGGGACAGGTTAACAATGAGCAGTTCTTC.

Many counts were recorded for this clonotype. The CDR3 region has the DNA TGTGCCAGCAGCCTTTCGTCAGGCGGACTGACAAATGAGCAGTTCTTC. It specifies CASSLSSGGLTNEQFF. The V and J genes are TRBV7-9 and TRBJ2-1; TRBD2 might be the D (5 bases). CDR1 SEHNR and CDR2 FQNEAQ come from the germline V gene (reference sequence). V was pared by 5 bases and J by 7 bases, with 21 bases between. The CDR3 runs to 16 residues.

There are many counts of this clonotype. The chain has TRBV7-2 and TRBJ1-2; TRBD1 is a possible D gene (6 bases). The CDR3 is made up of 16 amino acids. V lost 5 bases and J 4 bases, leaving 20 bases between the germline ends. The germline gives CDR1 SGHTA, CDR2 FQGNSA. CDR3 loop: CASSPGYPRGGYGYTF. The CDR3 coding sequence is TGTGCCAGCAGCCCAGGGTACCCAAGGGGGGGCTATGGCTACACCTTC.

This clonotype has a count of ten or more. The gene calls are TRBV2 and TRBJ2-7; TRBD1 matches at 7 bases. After removal of 6 bases from V and 0 bases from J, the junction contained 5 bases not matched to a gene. The CDR3 is 14 residues long. The V gene's germline CDR1 is SNHLY and CDR2 FYNNEI. The chain's CDR3 is CASRRQGNSYEQYF. The CDR3 bases are TGTGCCAGCAGGCGACAGGGTAACTCCTACGAGCAGTACTTC. The whole variable domain, filled in from reference TRBV2 and TRBJ2-7, reads EPEVTQTPSHQVTQMGQEVILRCVPISNHLYFYWYRQILGQKVEFLVSFYNNEISEKSEIFDDQFSVERPDGSNFTLKIRSTKLEDSAMYFCASRRQGNSYEQYFGPGTRLTVT.

The rearrangement joins TRBV4-3 to TRBJ1-1; TRBD1 might be the D (5 bases). V was clipped by 0 bases and J by 7 bases, with 12 bases between them. In germline, CDR1 is LGHNA, CDR2 YSLEER. CDR3 length: 14 amino acids. The chain's CDR3 is CASSQEGAFNEAFF. CDR3 DNA: TGCGCCAGCAGCCAAGAAGGGGCGTTTAATGAAGCTTTCTTT.

This clonotype has at least ten counts. The J gene is TRBJ2-7, the V gene TRBV5-1, with a tentative D call TRBD1 (6 bases). The CDR3 consists of 14 residues. V lost 2 bases and J lost 5, with 14 bases in between. The germline V gene encodes CDR1 SGHRS and CDR2 YFSETQ. DNA of the CDR3: TGCGCCAGCAGCTTAAGGCAGGGGCTAAACGAGCAGTACTTC. It specifies CASSLRQGLNEQYF.

This clonotype was observed at least ten times. The chain joins TRBV7-2 to TRBJ1-4; no clear D gene. Per germline, CDR1 SGHTA and CDR2 FQGNSA. The CDR3 consists of 14 residues. Trimming stripped 5 bases from V and 7 bases from J, with 14 bases between. CDR3 in DNA: TGTGCCAGCAGCCCCCGACTACGGGGTGAAAAACTGTTTTTT. Translating gives CASSPRLRGEKLFF.

This clonotype occurred many times. CDR3 residues: CSASLLAGGPYEQYF. The DNA of the CDR3 is TGCAGTGCTAGCCTACTAGCGGGGGGTCCCTACGAGCAGTACTTC. The rearrangement uses TRBV20-1 and TRBJ2-7, with 12 nucleotides matching TRBD2. In germline, CDR1 is DFQATT, CDR2 SNEGSKA (reference sequence). The CDR3 has 15 amino acids. After removal of 3 bases from V and 2 bases from J, the junction contained 5 bases not matched to a gene.

This clonotype was seen at least ten times. J is TRBJ2-1 and V is TRBV7-9; D is uncertain. Trimming cost V 1 base and J 10 bases, with 14 bases left between them. Looked up from germline, CDR1 is SEHNR and CDR2 is FQNEAQ (reference sequence). This CDR3 has 14 amino acids. CDR3 in DNA: TGTGCCAGCAGCTTAGACTCCACTCCCGCAGAGCAGTTCTTC. Protein: CASSLDSTPAEQFF.

This clonotype was detected ten times or more. The CDR3, as DNA: TGCGCCAGCAGCCGACTAGCGGAGTACGAGCAGTACTTC. This codes for CASSRLAEYEQYF. The V gene is TRBV5-1, the J gene TRBJ2-7; the match to TRBD2 covers 9 bases. Germline V CDR1 and CDR2: SGHRS, YFSETQ. The CDR3 contains 13 residues. Trimming took 4 bases from V and 4 from J; bases not matched to a gene: 3.

Comment on this clonotype: The germline gene is not matched at one end of the junction; a read error may be the cause. The CDR3 region has the DNA TGTGACAGCAGCCCCGGGAGGGGTAAGGACAATGAGCAGTTCTTC. It codes for CDSSPGRGKDNEQFF. This chain links TRBV9 with TRBJ2-1, with 8 bases lining up with TRBD2. The CDR3 consists of 15 residues. Germline V CDR1 and CDR2: SGDLS, YYNGEE.

This clonotype was recorded a few times. The gene calls are TRBV11-2 and TRBJ2-5; 11 bases line up with TRBD1. CDR1 is SGHAT, CDR2 FQNNGV, per germline. The CDR3 has 16 residues. J gave up 4 bases and V 5 bases, and 9 bases lay outside the gene matches. Written as DNA, the CDR3 is TGTGCCAGCAGCGAGACAAGGACAGGGGGCGGAGAGACCCAGTACTTC. Protein sequence: CASSETRTGGGETQYF.

This clonotype was observed many times. This chain links TRBV7-2 with TRBJ1-2, with D unresolved. Trimming removed 6 bases at V and 8 bases at J, with 16 bases between. CDR3 length: 13 amino acids. Germline values: CDR1 SGHTA, CDR2 FQGNSA. The CDR3 loop reads CASRPDPARGYTF. For the CDR3, the DNA is TGTGCCAGCAGACCGGACCCCGCTAGGGGCTACACCTTC.

This clonotype was counted at least ten times. The rearrangement links TRBV3-1 to TRBJ2-7; 7 bases line up with TRBD1. Germline V gene sequence: CDR1 LGHDT, CDR2 YNNKEL (reference sequence). The V and J ends lost 8 bases and 8 bases, in that order; junction bases with no gene match: 6. This CDR3 has 11 residues. In nucleotides, the CDR3 is TGTGCCAGCCGACGGGACAGACAGCAGTACTTC. This sequence encodes CASRRDRQQYF.

Many counts were recorded for this clonotype. The CDR3 nucleotides are TGTGCCAGCAGTACAGGGATCGGCTACACCTTC. It translates to CASSTGIGYTF. The genes are TRBV28 and TRBJ1-2; perhaps TRBD1 as D (6 bases). The CDR3 loop spans 11 amino acids. Germline CDR1 MDHEN, CDR2 SYDVKM. V was trimmed by 5 bases and J by 8 bases, leaving 9 bases between them.